These 14 T cell receptor beta chains originate from one sample sequenced in a study of shared T cell receptors in the human thymus. Method: immunoSEQ multiplex PCR; TCRdb's copy keeps in-frame clones and lacks some. This sample has about 660,000 clones; about 89% occur once, and the top ten carry just under 0.0095%. The sample was also reused in another study, on human thymus T cells.

Material: thymocytes. Receptor source: a boy in the first two years of life with a congenital heart defect.

This CDR3 reads CASSLRGQGVEKLFF. DNA for the CDR3: TGCGCCAGCAGCCTAAGGGGACAGGGGGTTGAAAAACTGTTTTTT. The chain has TRBV4-3 and TRBJ1-4, with 11 nucleotides matching TRBD1. This CDR3 contains 15 residues. After removal of 4 bases from V and 7 bases from J, the junction contained 5 bases not matched to a gene. The germline V gene encodes CDR1 LGHNA and CDR2 YSLEER.

This chain links TRBV28 with TRBJ1-5, with D unresolved. This CDR3 has 13 residues. Trimming cost V 3 bases and J 5 bases, with 8 bases left between them. Germline V lookup: CDR1 MDHEN, CDR2 SYDVKM. Here the CDR3 DNA reads TGTGCCAGCAGTTTGCTAGGAGATCAGCCCCAGCATTTT. This translates into CASSLLGDQPQHF. Full variable domain (rest looked up from reference TRBV28 and TRBJ1-5): DVKVTQSSRYLVKRTGEKVFLECVQDMDHENMFWYRQDPGLGLRLIYFSYDVKMKEKGDIPEGYSVSREKKERFSLILESASTNQTSMYLCASSLLGDQPQHFGDGTRLSIL.

The V call is TRBV19, the J call TRBJ2-3; 7 positions match TRBD2. With 5 bases clipped from V and 1 base from J, the junction kept 15 bases outside the gene matches. The CDR3 is made up of 18 amino acids. Germline V gives CDR1 LNHDA, CDR2 SQIVND (reference sequence). CDR3 DNA: TGTGCCAGTAGTGAAAGGTGCGGGAGCGGGCCCCGCACAGATACGCAGTATTTT. It codes for CASSERCGSGPRTDTQYF.

The V call is TRBV10-3, the J call TRBJ2-2; TRBD2 agrees at 15 bases. This CDR3 region has 16 residues. V trimming: 4 bases; J trimming: 3 bases; junction bases outside the gene matches: 0. CDR1 is ENHRY and CDR2 is SYGVKD in the germline V gene. The CDR3 DNA sequence: TGTGCCATCAGTGGGACTAGCGGGGGGGACACCGGGGAGCTGTTTTTT. Residues: CAISGTSGGDTGELFF.

The chain joins TRBV5-1 to TRBJ2-7; a weak D match, TRBD2 (5 bases). The ends were cut back, 0 bases at V and 10 bases at J, with 23 bases in the middle. Germline V gene lookup returns CDR1 SGHRS and CDR2 YFSETQ. The CDR3 runs 16 residues. In DNA form, the CDR3 reads TGCGCCAGCAGCTTGGGGCTCGGGGAGCCTAATCTCAACCAGTACTTC. It codes for CASSLGLGEPNLNQYF.

V usage is TRBV28 and J usage is TRBJ2-7, with 8 positions matching TRBD1. V trimming: 6 bases; J trimming: 4 bases; junction bases outside the gene matches: 8. The CDR3 has 14 amino acids. Germline V gives CDR1 MDHEN, CDR2 SYDVKM. CDR3: CASRKGQGQYEQYF. The CDR3 nucleotides are TGTGCCAGCAGAAAAGGACAGGGACAGTACGAGCAGTACTTC.

The gene calls are TRBV7-8 and TRBJ1-6; D possibly corresponds to TRBD1 (6 bases). The germline V and J ends were trimmed by 2 bases and 3 bases, with 17 bases remaining between them. The CDR3 spans 18 residues. Germline V gene sequence: CDR1 SGHVS, CDR2 FQNEAQ. The CDR3 loop reads CASSLFPGANLYNSPLHF. In nucleotides, the CDR3 is TGTGCCAGCAGCTTATTCCCAGGGGCTAACCTCTATAATTCACCCCTCCACTTT. The full variable domain, rest sourced from reference TRBV7-8 and TRBJ1-6, is GAGVSQSPRYKVAKRGQDVALRCDPISGHVSLFWYQQALGQGPEFLTYFQNEAQLDKSGLPSDRFFAERPEGSVSTLKIQRTQQEDSAVYLCASSLFPGANLYNSPLHFGNGTRLTVT.

The rearrangement uses TRBV6-1 and TRBJ2-1; 12 nucleotides agree with TRBD2. The CDR3 totals 16 residues. The trim removed 4 bases at V and 5 bases at J, leaving 6 bases unmatched. Looked up from germline, CDR1 is MNHNS and CDR2 is SASEGT. The CDR3 bases are TGTGCCAGCAGTGTACCTAGCGGGGGGGCCAACAATGAGCAGTTCTTC. This sequence encodes CASSVPSGGANNEQFF.

The chain couples TRBV19 to TRBJ1-1, with no clear D. Germline CDR1 LNHDA, CDR2 SQIVND (reference sequence). The V and J ends lost 1 base and 11 bases respectively, with 11 bases between them. This CDR3 has 12 residues. CDR3 bases: TGTGCCAGTAGTATAGTCGAGGGCTTGGCTTTCTTT. It yields the protein CASSIVEGLAFF.

This clone has a single count. The chain joins TRBV5-1 to TRBJ2-7; possible D gene TRBD1, 5 bases. The germline V gene encodes CDR1 SGHRS and CDR2 YFSETQ. The CDR3 runs to 15 residues. V lost 0 bases and J 4 bases, leaving 14 bases between the germline ends. CDR3 sequence reads: CASSLAQGTRYEQYF. The CDR3, as DNA: TGCGCCAGCAGCTTGGCCCAGGGAACCCGATACGAGCAGTACTTC.

The rearrangement links TRBV13 to TRBJ2-3; D may be TRBD2 (7 bases). This CDR3 is 16 amino acids long. Germline CDR1 PRHDT, CDR2 FYEKMQ (reference sequence). V dropped 0 bases and J dropped 5 bases, with 15 bases sitting between them. The CDR3 bases are TGTGCCAGCAGCTTAGGCGGGGAGGGGGGGCAAGATACGCAGTATTTT. Translated: CASSLGGEGGQDTQYF.

The rearrangement uses TRBV10-1 and TRBJ2-3; weak D call: TRBD2 (5 bases). V shed 2 bases and J shed 4 bases, with 10 bases lying between them. Germline loops: CDR1 WNHNN, CDR2 SYGVQD (reference sequence). The CDR3 has 14 amino acids. The CDR3 reads CASSEASMSDTQYF. The CDR3 nucleotides are TGCGCCAGCAGTGAGGCTAGCATGTCAGATACGCAGTATTTT.

This clone occurred once. V and J are TRBV28 and TRBJ1-2, with D uncertain. Germline CDR1 and CDR2: MDHEN and SYDVKM. CDR3 length equals 12 residues. Trimming took 5 bases from V and 8 from J, leaving 12 bases between them. DNA for the CDR3: TGTGCCAGCAGTCCCGGGGAGCGGGGCTACACCTTC. Its translation: CASSPGERGYTF.

In this sample, this clone turned up once. This same CDR3 is encoded by further DNA sequences in the sample. The J gene is TRBJ1-6, the V gene TRBV4-1; 7 bases fit TRBD1. This CDR3 comprises 17 residues. CDR1 and CDR2 from the germline V gene are MGHRA and YSYEKL. J lost 6 bases, V lost 4 bases, and 12 bases had no gene match. CDR3 in amino acids: CASSRLVDRAPNSPLHF. In nucleotides, the CDR3 is TGCGCCAGCAGCCGCCTAGTAGACAGGGCACCTAATTCACCCCTCCACTTT.